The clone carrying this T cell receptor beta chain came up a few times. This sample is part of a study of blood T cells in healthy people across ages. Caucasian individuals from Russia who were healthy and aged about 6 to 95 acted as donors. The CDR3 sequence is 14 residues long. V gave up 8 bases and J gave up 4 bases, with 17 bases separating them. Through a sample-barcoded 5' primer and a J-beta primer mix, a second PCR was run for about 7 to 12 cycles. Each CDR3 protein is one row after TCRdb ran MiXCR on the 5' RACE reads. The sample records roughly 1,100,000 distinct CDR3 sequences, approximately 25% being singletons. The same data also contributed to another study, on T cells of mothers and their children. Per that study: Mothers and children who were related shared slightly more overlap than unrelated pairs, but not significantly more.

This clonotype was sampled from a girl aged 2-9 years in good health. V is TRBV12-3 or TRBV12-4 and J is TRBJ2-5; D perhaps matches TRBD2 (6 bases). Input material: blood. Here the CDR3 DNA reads TGTGCCAGCTGTAACGGGAGATTGATAGAGACCCAGTACTTC. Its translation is CASCNGRLIETQYF.